Listed here is a single TCR beta chain. Its antigen remains unknown. This CDR3 spans 15 amino acids. CDR1 LNHDA and CDR2 SQIVND come from the germline V gene (reference sequence). Trimming shortened V by 3 bases and J by 3 bases, and 14 bases separated the two germline ends. This entry comes from a study of T cell responses to AZD1222 COVID-19 vaccine. Study-level points and caveats: Donors, mostly white British, included more females; clonal diversity was possibly underestimated.

Generated by immunoSEQ multiplex PCR, the TCRdb table keeps only in-frame clones and is missing some. The data contain 130,000 to 150,000 clones, about 90% of them seen just once; the ten biggest clones take up less than 5.5%. The gene calls are TRBV19 and TRBJ1-1; a possible D gene is TRBD1 (6 bases). The source material was peripheral blood, sampled on day 0 of AZD1222 vaccination. The receptor was isolated from an adult in good health. CDR3 sequence reads: CASSMGPGADTEAFF. The CDR3 coding sequence is TGTGCCAGTAGTATGGGACCAGGGGCGGACACTGAAGCTTTCTTT.